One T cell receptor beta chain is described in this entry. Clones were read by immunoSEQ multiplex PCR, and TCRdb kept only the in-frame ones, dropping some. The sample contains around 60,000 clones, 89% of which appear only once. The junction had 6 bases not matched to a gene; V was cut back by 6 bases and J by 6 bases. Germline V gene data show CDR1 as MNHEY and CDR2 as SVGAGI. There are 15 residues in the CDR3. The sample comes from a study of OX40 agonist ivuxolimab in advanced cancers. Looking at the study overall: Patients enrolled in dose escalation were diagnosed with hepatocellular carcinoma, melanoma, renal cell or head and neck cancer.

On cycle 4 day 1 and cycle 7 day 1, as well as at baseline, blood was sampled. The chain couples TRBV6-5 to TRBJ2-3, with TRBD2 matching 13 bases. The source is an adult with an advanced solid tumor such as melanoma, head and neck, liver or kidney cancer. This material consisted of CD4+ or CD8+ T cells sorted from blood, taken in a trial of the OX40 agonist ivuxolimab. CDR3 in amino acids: CASSQLAGGPDTQYF. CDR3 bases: TGTGCCAGCAGCCAACTAGCGGGAGGGCCCGATACGCAGTATTTT.